What follows are 26 T cell receptor beta chains derived from one specimen sequenced in a study of blood T cell repertoires in COVID-19. The assay was immunoSEQ multiplex PCR, and TCRdb's table has in-frame clones only and misses some. The sample lists more than 300,000 clones; around nine tenths were seen once. Sequencing was done on a sample of peripheral blood. Receptors were obtained from a woman between 18 and 29 years old who had recovered from COVID-19.

Here the CDR3 DNA reads TGTGCCAGCAGCCCTCGACAAGGCTCACCCCTCCACTTT. Encoded protein: CASSPRQGSPLHF. The V gene is TRBV14, the J gene TRBJ1-6; D gene unclear. CDR1 SGHDN and CDR2 FVKESK come from the germline V gene. The CDR3 is 13 amino acids. V lost 4 bases to trimming and J lost 10 bases, with 11 bases between them.

The V and J genes are TRBV24-1 and TRBJ2-2, with 9 bases aligning to TRBD2. The junction had 6 bases not matched to a gene; V was cut back by 0 bases and J by 5 bases. Germline-derived CDR1 and CDR2 are KGHDR and SFDVKD. CDR3 length: 17 amino acids. For the CDR3, the DNA is TGTGCCACCAGTGATTTGCATAGCGGGAGCAAGACCGGGGAGCTGTTTTTT. As protein: CATSDLHSGSKTGELFF.

V is TRBV5-5 and J is TRBJ2-1; weak D call: TRBD2 (7 bases). Trimming took off 1 base at V and 2 bases at J, with 13 bases between the two ends. CDR1 is SGHKS and CDR2 is YYEKEE in the germline V gene (reference sequence). The CDR3 loop spans 16 amino acids. The CDR3: CASSLRGAKPYNEQFF. The DNA for the CDR3 is TGTGCCAGCAGCTTGCGGGGGGCCAAGCCCTACAATGAGCAGTTCTTC. The complete variable domain, with remaining parts taken from reference TRBV5-5 and TRBJ2-1, reads DAGVTQSPTHLIKTRGQQVTLRCSPISGHKSVSWYQQVLGQGPQFIFQYYEKEERGRGNFPDRFSARQFPNYSSELNVNALLLGDSALYLCASSLRGAKPYNEQFFGPGTRLTVL.

This clone was observed a few times. The chain is built from TRBV5-1 and TRBJ2-1; TRBD2 matches at 14 bases. The V segment lost 4 bases and the J segment 3 bases; nucleotides outside the gene matches: 9. Germline CDR1 reads SGHRS; CDR2 reads YFSETQ. The CDR3 extends over 18 amino acids. In DNA form, the CDR3 reads TGCGCCAGCAGCGAGGGACTAGCGGGAGCCCGCAACTACAATGAGCAGTTCTTC. Translation: CASSEGLAGARNYNEQFF.

The rearrangement uses TRBV7-9 and TRBJ2-1; 14 nucleotides match TRBD2. The V gene's germline CDR1 is SEHNR and CDR2 FQNEAQ (reference sequence). Unmatched junction bases numbered 4, after V lost 3 bases and J lost 12 bases. The CDR3 extends over 14 amino acids. The CDR3 coding sequence is TGTGCCAGCAGCTTCGGACTAGCGGGAGGTTGGCAGTTCTTC. Its protein product is CASSFGLAGGWQFF.

The rearrangement uses TRBV4-3 and TRBJ1-4, with no clear D. There are 12 residues in the CDR3. The germline CDR1 and CDR2 sequences are LGHNA and YSLEER. Between the trimmed V and J ends, which lost 0 bases and 7 bases, there was a span of 3 bases. Written as DNA, the CDR3 is TGCGCCAGCAGCCAAGAAGCTGAAAAACTGTTTTTT. It encodes CASSQEAEKLFF.

The table lists this clone with a count of one. The chain employs TRBV10-3 and TRBJ2-1; 13 bases align to TRBD2. After removal of 0 bases from V and 4 bases from J, the junction contained 9 bases not matched to a gene. Germline assignment: CDR1 ENHRY and CDR2 SYGVKD. This CDR3 has 19 residues. This CDR3 is CAISESTGLAGAGYNEQFF. CDR3 nucleotide sequence: TGTGCCATCAGTGAGTCGACCGGACTAGCGGGAGCGGGATACAATGAGCAGTTCTTC.

The chain links TRBV4-3 to TRBJ2-1; tentative D call: TRBD2 (5 bases). Germline V lookup: CDR1 LGHNA, CDR2 YSLEER. The V and J ends lost 0 bases and 5 bases respectively, with 8 bases between them. CDR3 size: 14 residues. CDR3 loop: CASSQDIGDNEQFF. DNA of the CDR3: TGCGCCAGCAGCCAAGACATCGGGGACAATGAGCAGTTCTTC.

The CDR3 region is CASSGGGTDTQYF. DNA for the CDR3: TGTGCCAGCAGCGGGGGGGGCACAGATACGCAGTATTTT. The gene calls are TRBV9 and TRBJ2-3; D perhaps matches TRBD2 (6 bases). CDR1 and CDR2 (germline): SGDLS, YYNGEE. The CDR3 is made up of 13 amino acids. Trimming removed 3 bases at V and 1 base at J, with 6 bases between.

The chain is built from TRBV7-8 and TRBJ1-1; D not certain. V gave up 2 bases and J gave up 1 base, with 11 bases separating them. Germline CDR1 and CDR2: SGHVS and FQNEAQ. The CDR3 is 15 amino acids. The CDR3 is CASSLRVSGNTEAFF. CDR3 coding DNA: TGTGCCAGCAGCTTACGTGTCTCGGGGAACACTGAAGCTTTCTTT.

As concerns this clone: This same CDR3 is encoded by further DNA sequences in the sample. The chain uses TRBV18 and TRBJ1-1; no clear D gene. The CDR3 spans 14 residues. The germline gives CDR1 KGHSH, CDR2 LQKENI. V gave up 0 bases and J gave up 0 bases, with 5 bases separating them. CDR3 in DNA: TGTGCCAGCTCACCACCCCTGTTGAACACTGAAGCTTTCTTT. Its translation: CASSPPLLNTEAFF.

J is TRBJ2-1 and V is TRBV11-2; no clear D gene. Trimming took off 11 bases at V and 2 bases at J, with 22 bases between the two ends. CDR1 SGHAT and CDR2 FQNNGV come from the germline V gene. CDR3 size: 16 residues. The CDR3 coding sequence is TGTGCCGGGCTACAGCTCGTCCCCAGGCCCTACAATGAGCAGTTCTTC. This sequence encodes CAGLQLVPRPYNEQFF.

The V gene is TRBV7-9, the J gene TRBJ1-2; tentative D call: TRBD1 (5 bases). The CDR3 has 14 amino acids. The V gene lost 3 bases and the J gene lost 5 bases, with 13 bases spanning the gap. Germline V lookup: CDR1 SEHNR, CDR2 FQNEAQ (reference sequence). The CDR3 DNA is TGTGCCAGCAGCTTTTCAGGACACGGGTATGGCTACACCTTC. It specifies CASSFSGHGYGYTF.

This clone was seen only a few times. V usage is TRBV6-2 or TRBV6-3 and J usage is TRBJ2-7; 9 bases map to TRBD2. Germline values: CDR1 MNHEY, CDR2 SVGEGT. The V gene end was trimmed by 4 bases and the J gene end by 4 bases; junction bases not matched to a gene: 5. There are 14 residues in the CDR3. The CDR3 loop reads CASSSGGRVYEQYV. CDR3 bases: TGTGCCAGCAGTTCTGGCGGGAGGGTTTACGAGCAGTACGTC.

The chain recombines TRBV10-2 with TRBJ1-3, with 7 bases that match TRBD1. The CDR3 extends over 16 amino acids. Germline V gives CDR1 WSHSY, CDR2 SAAADI. With V trimmed by 7 bases and J by 0 bases, 9 bases remained unmatched. The CDR3 reads CASKNRGTDSGNTIYF. In nucleotides, the CDR3 is TGCGCCAGCAAGAACAGGGGTACCGACTCTGGAAACACCATATATTTT.

The J gene is TRBJ2-2, the V gene TRBV9, with D unclear. The germline V gene encodes CDR1 SGDLS and CDR2 YYNGEE. V was cut by 0 bases and J by 2 bases, with 8 bases left in between. This CDR3 has 15 residues. The CDR3 bases are TGTGCCAGCAGCGTAGGACAATTAAACACCGGGGAGCTGTTTTTT. Translation: CASSVGQLNTGELFF.

V and J are TRBV5-1 and TRBJ2-3; 8 positions match TRBD1. V shed 3 bases, J shed 0 bases, and the junction held 3 bases outside the gene matches. Germline V gene sequence: CDR1 SGHRS, CDR2 YFSETQ. There are 15 residues in the CDR3. The CDR3 sequence: CASSSTGVSTDTQYF. CDR3 sequence (DNA): TGCGCCAGCAGCTCGACAGGGGTCAGCACAGATACGCAGTATTTT.

The chain recombines TRBV18 with TRBJ2-1, with 9 bases lining up with TRBD1. CDR1 KGHSH and CDR2 LQKENI come from the germline V gene. The CDR3 sequence is 13 residues long. V shed 2 bases, J shed 9 bases, and the junction held 2 bases outside the gene matches. CDR3 region: CASSPIQGAEQFF. DNA for the CDR3: TGTGCCAGCTCACCAATACAGGGGGCTGAGCAGTTCTTC.

The J gene is TRBJ1-3, the V gene TRBV12-5, with 7 bases lining up with TRBD1. This CDR3 contains 15 residues. Germline V gene sequence: CDR1 LGHNT, CDR2 FRNRAP. With V trimmed by 1 base and J by 4 bases, 4 bases remained unmatched. The CDR3 sequence is CASGLDRGWGNTIYF. The CDR3, as DNA: TGTGCTAGTGGTTTGGACAGGGGTTGGGGAAACACCATATATTTT.

The chain has TRBV15 and TRBJ1-1; no clear D gene. From germline, CDR1 is LNHNV and CDR2 YYDKDF (reference sequence). V lost 3 bases, J lost 7 bases, and 12 bases lay in between. This CDR3 has 13 amino acids. CDR3 sequence reads: CATSSLRAFEAFF. CDR3 DNA sequence: TGTGCCACCAGCAGCCTCCGAGCGTTTGAAGCTTTCTTT.

CDR3 in amino acids: CASSLIFGTSFQPQHF. In DNA form, the CDR3 reads TGTGCCAGCAGTTTAATTTTTGGGACAAGTTTTCAGCCCCAGCATTTT. The chain carries TRBV28 and TRBJ1-5; TRBD1 might be the D (6 bases). The V end was cut by 2 bases, the J end by 6 bases, with 17 bases between. From germline, CDR1 is MDHEN and CDR2 SYDVKM. The CDR3 consists of 16 residues.

The rearrangement uses TRBV27 and TRBJ1-2; possibly TRBD1 for D (6 bases). Germline assignment: CDR1 MNHEY and CDR2 SMNVEV (reference sequence). The V gene lost 9 bases and the J gene lost 8 bases, with 22 bases spanning the gap. CDR3 length equals 14 residues. The CDR3 nucleotides read TGTGCCAGTCGACCGGGGGCGGGAGCTACCGGCTACACCTTC. Its protein product is CASRPGAGATGYTF.

This clone has only one observation. A much larger clone sits a single nucleotide away, making a read error possible. The sample holds other DNA sequences that translate to the same CDR3. The chain uses TRBV6-5 and TRBJ2-2, with 7 bases lining up with TRBD2. Germline V CDR1 and CDR2: MNHEY, SVGAGI. The CDR3 sequence is 15 residues long. J was trimmed by 5 bases and V by 8 bases; bases with no gene match: 11. The CDR3 here is CASLAGEGDTGELFF. The CDR3 nucleotides read TGTGCCAGCCTAGCCGGGGAGGGCGATACCGGGGAGCTGTTTTTT.

This chain connects TRBV3-1 (or the pseudogene TRBV3-2) to TRBJ1-1; TRBD1 might be the D (5 bases). Trimming stripped 3 bases from V and 1 base from J, with 9 bases between. CDR1 is LGHDT and CDR2 is YNNKEL in the germline V gene (reference sequence). This CDR3 spans 14 amino acids. DNA of the CDR3: TGTGCCAGCAGCCACGGCCAGGGGAACACTGAAGCTTTCTTT. It translates to CASSHGQGNTEAFF.

This rearrangement joins TRBV5-5 to TRBJ2-7, with a possible D match to TRBD2 (5 bases). Between the trimmed V and J ends, which lost 0 bases and 0 bases, there was a span of 13 bases. This CDR3 is 16 amino acids long. Germline V CDR1 and CDR2: SGHKS, YYEKEE (reference sequence). The CDR3 protein is CASSLGPGLSSYEQYV. CDR3 DNA sequence: TGTGCCAGCAGCTTGGGGCCGGGGTTAAGCTCCTACGAGCAGTACGTC.

The chain combines TRBV5-1 with TRBJ1-6, with TRBD1 identical over 12 bases. V trimming: 4 bases; J trimming: 9 bases; junction bases outside the gene matches: 5. CDR3 length: 15 residues. Germline-derived CDR1 and CDR2 are SGHRS and YFSETQ. CDR3 loop: CASSGDRGLFSPLHF. For the CDR3, the DNA is TGCGCCAGCAGCGGGGACAGGGGGCTTTTTTCACCCCTCCACTTT.